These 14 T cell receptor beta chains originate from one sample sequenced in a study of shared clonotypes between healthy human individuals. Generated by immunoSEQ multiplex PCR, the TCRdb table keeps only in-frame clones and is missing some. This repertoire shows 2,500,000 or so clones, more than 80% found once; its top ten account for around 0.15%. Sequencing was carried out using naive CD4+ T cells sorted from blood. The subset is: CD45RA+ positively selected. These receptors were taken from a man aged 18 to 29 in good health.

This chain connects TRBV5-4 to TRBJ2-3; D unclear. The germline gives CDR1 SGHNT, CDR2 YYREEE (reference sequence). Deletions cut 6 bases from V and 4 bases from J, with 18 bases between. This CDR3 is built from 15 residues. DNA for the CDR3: TGTGCCAGCACACACCCCACACTAAAACCAGATACGCAGTATTTT. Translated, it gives CASTHPTLKPDTQYF.

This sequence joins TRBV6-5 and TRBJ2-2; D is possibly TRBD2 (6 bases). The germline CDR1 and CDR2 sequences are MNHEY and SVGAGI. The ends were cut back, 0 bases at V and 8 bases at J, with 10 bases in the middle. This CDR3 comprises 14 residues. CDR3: CASSYSTREGELFF. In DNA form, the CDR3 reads TGTGCCAGCAGTTACTCGACTAGGGAGGGGGAGCTGTTTTTT.

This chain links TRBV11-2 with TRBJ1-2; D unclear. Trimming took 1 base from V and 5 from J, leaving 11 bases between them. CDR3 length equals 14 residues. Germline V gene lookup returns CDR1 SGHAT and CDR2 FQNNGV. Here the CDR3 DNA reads TGTGCCAGCAGCTTAGGAACGGCTACATATGGCTACACCTTC. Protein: CASSLGTATYGYTF.

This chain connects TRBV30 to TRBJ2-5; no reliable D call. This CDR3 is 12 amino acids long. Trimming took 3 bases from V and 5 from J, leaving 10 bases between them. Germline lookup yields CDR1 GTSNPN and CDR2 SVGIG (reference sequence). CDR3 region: CAWSGYWETQYF. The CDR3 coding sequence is TGTGCCTGGAGCGGCTATTGGGAGACCCAGTACTTC.

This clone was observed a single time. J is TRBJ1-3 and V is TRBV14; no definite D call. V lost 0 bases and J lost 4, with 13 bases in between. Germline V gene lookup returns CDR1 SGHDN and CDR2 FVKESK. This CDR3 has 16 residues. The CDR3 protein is CASSQDLEGSGNTIYF. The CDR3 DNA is TGTGCCAGCAGCCAAGATCTGGAAGGGTCCGGAAACACCATATATTTT.

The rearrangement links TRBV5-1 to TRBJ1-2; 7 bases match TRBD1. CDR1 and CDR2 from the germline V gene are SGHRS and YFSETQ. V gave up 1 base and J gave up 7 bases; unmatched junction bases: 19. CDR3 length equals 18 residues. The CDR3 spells CASSLLTGNLAPQAGYTF. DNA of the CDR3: TGCGCCAGCAGCTTGTTGACAGGGAACCTCGCCCCACAGGCTGGCTACACCTTC. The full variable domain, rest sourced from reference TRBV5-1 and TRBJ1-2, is KAGVTQTPRYLIKTRGQQVTLSCSPISGHRSVSWYQQTPGQGLQFLFEYFSETQRNKGNFPGRFSGRQFSNSRSEMNVSTLELGDSALYLCASSLLTGNLAPQAGYTFGSGTRLTVV.

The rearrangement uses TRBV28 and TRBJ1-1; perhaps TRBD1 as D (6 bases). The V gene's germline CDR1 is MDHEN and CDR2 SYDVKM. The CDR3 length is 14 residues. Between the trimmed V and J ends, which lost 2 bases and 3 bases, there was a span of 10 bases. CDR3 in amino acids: CASSLHGGHTEAFF. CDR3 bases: TGTGCCAGCAGTTTACATGGGGGGCACACTGAAGCTTTCTTT.

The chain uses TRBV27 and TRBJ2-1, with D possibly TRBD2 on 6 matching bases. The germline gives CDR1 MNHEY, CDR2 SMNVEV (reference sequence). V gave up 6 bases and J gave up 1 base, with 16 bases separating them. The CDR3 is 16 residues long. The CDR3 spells CASRSGPRGSYNEQFF. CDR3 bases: TGTGCCAGCAGGTCCGGCCCCCGGGGGTCCTACAATGAGCAGTTCTTC.

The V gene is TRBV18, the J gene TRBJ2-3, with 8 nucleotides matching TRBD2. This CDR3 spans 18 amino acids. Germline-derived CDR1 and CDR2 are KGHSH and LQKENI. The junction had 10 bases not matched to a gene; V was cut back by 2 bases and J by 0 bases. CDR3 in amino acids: CASSPLAAGGTSTDTQYF. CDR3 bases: TGTGCCAGCTCACCATTGGCGGCGGGAGGAACTAGCACAGATACGCAGTATTTT.

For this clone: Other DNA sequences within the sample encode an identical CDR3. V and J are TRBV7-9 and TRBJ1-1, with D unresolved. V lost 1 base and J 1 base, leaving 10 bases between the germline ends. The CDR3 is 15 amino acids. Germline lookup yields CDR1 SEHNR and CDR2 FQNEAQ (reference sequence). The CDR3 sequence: CASSLGGRQNTEAFF. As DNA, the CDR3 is TGTGCCAGCAGCTTAGGAGGGAGACAGAACACTGAAGCTTTCTTT.

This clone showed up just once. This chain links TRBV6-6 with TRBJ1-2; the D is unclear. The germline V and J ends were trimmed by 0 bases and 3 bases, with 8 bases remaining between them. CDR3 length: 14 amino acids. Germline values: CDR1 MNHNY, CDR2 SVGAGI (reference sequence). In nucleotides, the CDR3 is TGTGCCAGCAGTTACTCGAGGTGGGACTATGGCTACACCTTC. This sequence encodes CASSYSRWDYGYTF.

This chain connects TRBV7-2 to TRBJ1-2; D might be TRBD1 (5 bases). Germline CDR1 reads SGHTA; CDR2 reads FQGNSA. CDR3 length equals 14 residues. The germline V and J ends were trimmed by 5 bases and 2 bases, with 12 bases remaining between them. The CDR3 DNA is TGTGCCAGCAGCACCCTAGGGGCGAACTATGGCTACACCTTC. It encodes CASSTLGANYGYTF.

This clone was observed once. The CDR3 DNA follows: TGTGCCAGCATGGGACAGGACCCCTACGAGCAGTACTTC. Translation: CASMGQDPYEQYF. The V call is TRBV6-1, the J call TRBJ2-7; 8 bases fit TRBD1. CDR3 length equals 13 residues. Looked up from germline, CDR1 is MNHNS and CDR2 is SASEGT. The V gene end was trimmed by 7 bases and the J gene end by 2 bases; junction bases not matched to a gene: 4.

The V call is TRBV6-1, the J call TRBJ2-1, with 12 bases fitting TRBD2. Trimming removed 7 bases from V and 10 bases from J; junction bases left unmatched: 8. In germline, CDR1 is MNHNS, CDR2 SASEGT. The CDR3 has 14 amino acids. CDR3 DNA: TGTGCCAGCATTCTACTAGCGGGGGGCCGCGAGCAGTTCTTC. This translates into CASILLAGGREQFF.